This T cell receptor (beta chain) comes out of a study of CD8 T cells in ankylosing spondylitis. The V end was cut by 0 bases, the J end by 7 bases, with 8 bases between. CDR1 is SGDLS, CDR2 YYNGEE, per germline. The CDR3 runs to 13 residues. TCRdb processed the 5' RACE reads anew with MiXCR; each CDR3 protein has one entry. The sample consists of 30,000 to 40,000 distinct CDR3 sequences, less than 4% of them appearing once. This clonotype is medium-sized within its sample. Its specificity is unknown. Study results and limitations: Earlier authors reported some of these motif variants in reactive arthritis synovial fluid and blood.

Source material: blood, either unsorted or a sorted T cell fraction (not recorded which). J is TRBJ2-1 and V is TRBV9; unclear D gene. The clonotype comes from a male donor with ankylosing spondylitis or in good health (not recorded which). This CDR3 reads CASSVVLGNEQFF. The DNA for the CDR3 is TGTGCCAGCAGCGTAGTTCTGGGAAATGAGCAGTTCTTC.